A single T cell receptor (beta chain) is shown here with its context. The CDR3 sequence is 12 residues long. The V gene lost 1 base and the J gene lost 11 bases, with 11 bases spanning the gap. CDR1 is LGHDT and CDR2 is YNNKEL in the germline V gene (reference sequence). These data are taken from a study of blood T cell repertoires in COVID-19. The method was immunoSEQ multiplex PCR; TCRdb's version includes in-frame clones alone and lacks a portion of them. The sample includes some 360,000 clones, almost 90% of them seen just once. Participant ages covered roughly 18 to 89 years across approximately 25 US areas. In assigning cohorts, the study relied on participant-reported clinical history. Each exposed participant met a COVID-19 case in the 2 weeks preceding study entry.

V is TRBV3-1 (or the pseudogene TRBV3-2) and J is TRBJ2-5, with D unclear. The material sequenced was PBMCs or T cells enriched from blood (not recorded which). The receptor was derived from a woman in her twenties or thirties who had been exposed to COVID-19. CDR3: CASSQGPRSQYF. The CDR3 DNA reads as TGTGCCAGCAGCCAAGGGCCCAGGTCACAGTACTTC.